This T cell receptor beta chain was sequenced in a study of T cells after yellow fever vaccination. With 2 bases removed from V and 7 bases from J, the gap between germline ends came to 9 bases. The CDR3 loop spans 13 amino acids. Germline V gene lookup returns CDR1 MNHEY and CDR2 SVGEGT. This clonotype was recorded many times. Using its own MiXCR run on the 5' RACE reads, TCRdb lists one record per CDR3 protein. The sample lists approximately 120,000 distinct CDR3 sequences, 8.9% occurring once. The source is a man younger than 30 who received the YFV17D yellow fever vaccine. This chain uses TRBV6-2 or TRBV6-3 with TRBJ2-1; D remains ambiguous. Sequences were derived from CD8+ T cells sorted from PBMCs, sampled on the day of the yellow fever booster vaccination. This chain's CDR3 is CASSYLVFNEQFF. In DNA, the CDR3 is TGTGCCAGCAGTTACCTCGTTTTTAATGAGCAGTTCTTC.